A selection of T cell receptor beta chains follows, all from one sample in a study of CD8 T cells in ankylosing spondylitis. In TCRdb, the 5' RACE reads were re-called with MiXCR into one record per CDR3 protein. The sample lists fewer than 250,000 distinct CDR3 sequences; about 10% were seen once. Source material: blood, either unsorted or a sorted T cell fraction (not recorded which). The receptors here all came from a male donor with ankylosing spondylitis or in good health (not recorded which). Each CDR3 is given with its conserved first and last residue. Each record gives: CDR3 protein, V gene.

CASSLAGAGNQPQHF TRBV12-3/TRBV12-4
CASSLSRGGADTQYF TRBV5-1
CASTFDRDWANVLTF TRBV11-3
CASSPGTAYEQYF TRBV5-1
CASSLYLAKNIQYF TRBV21-1
CSVESGQGAFGYTF TRBV29-1
CASSLVGGLAGGPEIQYF TRBV11-2
CASSQQGGRSNQPQHF TRBV19
CASSYGEGNNSPLHF TRBV6-5
CSVAGSQVSEAFF TRBV29-1
CASSPVDRARWNTEAFF TRBV14
CASSFIGTDQETQYF TRBV12-3/TRBV12-4
CASSPPKTSSTDTQYF TRBV12-3/TRBV12-4
CASSPPGGRLTGELFF TRBV4-1
CASSPATGRAFF TRBV6-1
CASGRGLSYEQYF TRBV11-3
CASSSSTANYGYTF TRBV12-3/TRBV12-4
CASSLSGDSNQPQHF TRBV5-1
CASSSMYTQYF TRBV11-2
CASSQNQDTQYF TRBV2
CASSLSGTARVLEQYF TRBV12-3/TRBV12-4
CASSLEARSLGGYTF TRBV7-2
CASSFEDSSANSPLHF TRBV7-2
CSASFVGEKLFF TRBV20-1
CASSLGQATYEQYF TRBV12-3/TRBV12-4
CASSTPQLFYEQYF TRBV5-1
CASSYEETGPWFF TRBV6-2/TRBV6-3
CASRGRTSYNEQFF TRBV11-3
CSALSGRLSYEQYF TRBV20-1
CASSLLGDPYEQYF TRBV12-3/TRBV12-4
CAWSDDGGETQYF TRBV30
CSGTLDRGEGYTF TRBV29-1
CASSLVVFGSKWSTDTQYF TRBV11-1
CASQPGTFYEQYF TRBV2
CASSLDRGQGYEQYF TRBV11-2
CATSRVGLWEDNEQFF TRBV15
CASSSKGLNTGELFF TRBV7-2
CSFGGGLAGSNEQFF TRBV29-1
CASSYRLQDEQFF TRBV6-5
CASSPLSGGEYF TRBV7-9
CSARPGADETQYF TRBV20-1
CASSSQGSLEPQHF TRBV7-2